This T cell receptor (beta chain) was observed in a study of blood T cells in healthy people across ages. Findings of the study overall: The CMV status of each donor remained undetermined, and this could have confounded shifts in expanded clonotypes. Estimates of diversity drawn from one million T cells were considered underestimates.

Germline V lookup: CDR1 MDHEN, CDR2 SYDVKM. This CDR3 spans 13 amino acids. Deletions cut 2 bases from V and 5 bases from J, with 8 bases between. Turning to this clonotype: Antigen unknown.

With a J-beta primer mix and a sample-barcoded 5' primer, a second PCR ran about 7 to 12 cycles. With 12 random nucleotides, a template-switch adaptor tagged each individual cDNA molecule. TCRdb re-derived calls from the 5' RACE reads in MiXCR, one entry per CDR3 protein. Found here are under 850,000 distinct CDR3 sequences, roughly 34% of them singletons; the top ten hold 10% to 15%. The sequencing input was blood. The J gene is TRBJ2-3, the V gene TRBV28; D gene unclear. This receptor was obtained from a man younger than 30 in good health. The CDR3 spells CASSLTTLDTQYF. CDR3 sequence (DNA): TGTGCCAGCAGTTTAACTACCCTAGATACGCAGTATTTT.